This record covers a single TCR beta chain. No antigen is known for it. This sample stems from a study of T cell repertoires in cytomegalovirus infection. Study in general: Well-studied HLA-B-restricted epitopes and recently identified HLA-C-restricted epitopes of CMV were both used in the study. Study-wide results and caveats: Frequencies of public TCR beta families were cumulated, and this identified carriers of CMV plus the relevant HLA. The ex vivo response showed dominance by HLA-C-restricted CMV-specific TCR beta clonotypes.

TCRdb recomputed calls from the reads with MiXCR, one row per CDR3 protein. The data show a few hundred thousand distinct CDR3 sequences, with almost 30% seen just once and roughly 20% held by the top ten. The TCR sequence derives from a human donor in good health (CMV status not recorded). Some clones in this sample may be carry-over from other donors' samples. The sequences come from cultured PBMCs, collected from culture after CMV antigen stimulation.

The CDR3, as DNA: TGTGCCAGCAGTTATTCTGCTTTGTCCAAGACCTACGAGCAGTACTTC. The encoded protein is CASSYSALSKTYEQYF. The V and J genes are TRBV6-1 and TRBJ2-7; D remains unclear. This CDR3 has 16 residues. V lost 5 bases, J lost 2 bases, and 19 bases lay in between. The germline CDR1 and CDR2 sequences are MNHNS and SASEGT.